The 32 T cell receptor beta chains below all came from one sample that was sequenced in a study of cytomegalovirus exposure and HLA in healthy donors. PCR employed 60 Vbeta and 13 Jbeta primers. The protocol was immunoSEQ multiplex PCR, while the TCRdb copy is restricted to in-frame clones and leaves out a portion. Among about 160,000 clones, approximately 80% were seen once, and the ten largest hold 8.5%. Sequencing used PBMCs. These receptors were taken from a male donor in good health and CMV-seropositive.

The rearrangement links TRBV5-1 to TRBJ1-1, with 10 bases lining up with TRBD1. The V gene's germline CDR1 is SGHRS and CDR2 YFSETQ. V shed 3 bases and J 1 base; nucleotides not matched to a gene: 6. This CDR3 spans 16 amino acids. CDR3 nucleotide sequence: TGCGCCAGCAGCTCGGAGGGGACAGGGGCGAACACTGAAGCTTTCTTT. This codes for CASSSEGTGANTEAFF.

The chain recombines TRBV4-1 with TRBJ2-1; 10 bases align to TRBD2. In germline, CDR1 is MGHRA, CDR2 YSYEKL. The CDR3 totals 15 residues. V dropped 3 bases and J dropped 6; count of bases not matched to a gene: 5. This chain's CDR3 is CASSHGAGGPNEQFF. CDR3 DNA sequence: TGCGCCAGCAGCCATGGAGCGGGGGGGCCCAATGAGCAGTTCTTC.

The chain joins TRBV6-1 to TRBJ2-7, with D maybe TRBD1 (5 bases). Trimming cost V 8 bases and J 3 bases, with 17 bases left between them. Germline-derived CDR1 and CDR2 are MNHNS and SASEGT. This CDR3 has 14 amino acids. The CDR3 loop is CASQQAPRIYEQYF. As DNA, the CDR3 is TGTGCCAGCCAACAGGCCCCGCGGATCTACGAGCAGTACTTC.

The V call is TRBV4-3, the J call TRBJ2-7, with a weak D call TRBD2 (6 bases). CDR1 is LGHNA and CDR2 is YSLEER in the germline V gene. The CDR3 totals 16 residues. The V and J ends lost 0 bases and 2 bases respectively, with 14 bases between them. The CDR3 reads CASSQDAAGTPYEQYF. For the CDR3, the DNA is TGCGCCAGCAGCCAAGATGCGGCAGGGACTCCCTACGAGCAGTACTTC.

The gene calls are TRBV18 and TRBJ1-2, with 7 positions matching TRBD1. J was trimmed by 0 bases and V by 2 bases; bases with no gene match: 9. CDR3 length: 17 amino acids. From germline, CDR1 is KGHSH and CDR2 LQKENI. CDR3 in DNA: TGTGCCAGCTCACCAGGGACAGCAGGACCTCCTAACTATGGCTACACCTTC. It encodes CASSPGTAGPPNYGYTF.

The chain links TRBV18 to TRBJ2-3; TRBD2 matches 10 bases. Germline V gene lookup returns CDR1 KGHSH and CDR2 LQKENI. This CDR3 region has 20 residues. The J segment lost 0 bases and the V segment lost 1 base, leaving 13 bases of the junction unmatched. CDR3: CASSPLFSSGGGPSTDTQYF. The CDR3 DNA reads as TGTGCCAGCTCACCACTCTTCTCCAGCGGGGGGGGCCCTAGCACAGATACGCAGTATTTT.

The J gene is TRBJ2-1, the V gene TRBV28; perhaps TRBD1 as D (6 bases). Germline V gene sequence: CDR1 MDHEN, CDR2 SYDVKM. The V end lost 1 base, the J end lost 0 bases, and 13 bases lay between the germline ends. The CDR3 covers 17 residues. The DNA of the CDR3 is TGTGCCAGCAGTTTATTATCAGGGGATAGCTCCTACAATGAGCAGTTCTTC. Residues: CASSLLSGDSSYNEQFF.

CDR3 nucleotides: TGCAGTGCTACAATGAACACTGAAGCTTTCTTT. Protein: CSATMNTEAFF. The chain carries TRBV20-1 and TRBJ1-1; D is unclear. V dropped 4 bases and J dropped 0 bases, with 3 bases sitting between them. The CDR3 has 11 amino acids. Germline CDR1 reads DFQATT; CDR2 reads SNEGSKA (reference sequence).

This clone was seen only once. This chain's CDR3 is CASSPRGREMNTEAFF. CDR3 nucleotides: TGTGCCAGCAGCCCCAGGGGCCGTGAAATGAACACTGAAGCTTTCTTT. The chain is built from TRBV7-6 and TRBJ1-1, with a possible D match to TRBD1 (6 bases). The V end was cut by 5 bases, the J end by 0 bases, with 16 bases between. Germline lookup yields CDR1 SGHVS and CDR2 FNYEAQ. The CDR3 contains 16 residues.

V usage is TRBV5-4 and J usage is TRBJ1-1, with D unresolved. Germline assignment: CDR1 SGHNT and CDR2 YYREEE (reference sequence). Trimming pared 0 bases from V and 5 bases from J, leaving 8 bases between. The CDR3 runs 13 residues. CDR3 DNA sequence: TGTGCCAGCAGCTTGGGAGGGAGAACTGAAGCTTTCTTT. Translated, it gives CASSLGGRTEAFF.

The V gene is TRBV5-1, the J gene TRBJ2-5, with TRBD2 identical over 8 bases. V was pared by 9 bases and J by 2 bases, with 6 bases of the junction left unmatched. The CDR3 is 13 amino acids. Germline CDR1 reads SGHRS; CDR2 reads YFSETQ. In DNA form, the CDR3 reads TGCGCCACCCAGCGGGGGACACAAGAGACCCAGTACTTC. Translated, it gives CATQRGTQETQYF.

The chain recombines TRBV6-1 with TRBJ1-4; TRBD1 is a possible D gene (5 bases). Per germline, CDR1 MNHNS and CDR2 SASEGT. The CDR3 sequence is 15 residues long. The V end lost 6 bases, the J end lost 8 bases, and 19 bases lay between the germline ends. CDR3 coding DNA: TGTGCCAGCAGAGGTGGCGGGGCGGGTTCGGAAAAACTGTTTTTT. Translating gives CASRGGGAGSEKLFF.

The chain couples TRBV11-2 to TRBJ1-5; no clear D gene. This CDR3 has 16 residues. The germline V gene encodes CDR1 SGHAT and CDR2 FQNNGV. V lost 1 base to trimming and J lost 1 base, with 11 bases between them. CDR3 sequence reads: CASSLGGLGSNQPQHF. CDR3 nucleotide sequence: TGTGCCAGCAGCTTAGGAGGTCTCGGAAGCAATCAGCCCCAGCATTTT.

Here the CDR3 reads CASSYDRGNEQFF. The CDR3, as DNA: TGTGCCAGCAGTTACGACAGGGGTAATGAGCAGTTCTTC. J is TRBJ2-1 and V is TRBV28; TRBD1 matches 8 bases. J gave up 7 bases and V 4 bases, and 3 bases lay outside the gene matches. This CDR3 comprises 13 residues. Germline V lookup: CDR1 MDHEN, CDR2 SYDVKM.

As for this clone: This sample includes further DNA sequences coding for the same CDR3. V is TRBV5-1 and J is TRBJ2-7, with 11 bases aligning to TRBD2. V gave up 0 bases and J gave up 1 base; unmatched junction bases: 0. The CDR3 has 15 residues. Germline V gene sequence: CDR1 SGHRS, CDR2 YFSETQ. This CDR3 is CASSLVAGGSYEQYF. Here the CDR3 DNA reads TGCGCCAGCAGCTTGGTAGCGGGGGGGTCCTACGAGCAGTACTTC. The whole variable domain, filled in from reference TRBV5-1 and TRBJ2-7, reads KAGVTQTPRYLIKTRGQQVTLSCSPISGHRSVSWYQQTPGQGLQFLFEYFSETQRNKGNFPGRFSGRQFSNSRSEMNVSTLELGDSALYLCASSLVAGGSYEQYFGPGTRLTVT.

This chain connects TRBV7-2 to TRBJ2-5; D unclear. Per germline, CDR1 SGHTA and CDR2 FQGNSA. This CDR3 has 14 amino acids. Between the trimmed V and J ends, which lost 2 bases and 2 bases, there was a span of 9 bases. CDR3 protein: CASSLSYLQETQYF. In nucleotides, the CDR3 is TGTGCCAGCAGCTTATCCTATCTGCAAGAGACCCAGTACTTC.

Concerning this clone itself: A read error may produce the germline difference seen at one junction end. The DNA for the CDR3 is TGCGTCAGCAGCTGGGGACTAGCGGGGGGGCCAGACACCGGGGAGCTGTTTTTT. It is translated as CVSSWGLAGGPDTGELFF. The genes are TRBV5-1 and TRBJ2-2, with 16 bases fitting TRBD2. This CDR3 contains 18 residues. CDR1 is SGHRS, CDR2 YFSETQ, per germline.

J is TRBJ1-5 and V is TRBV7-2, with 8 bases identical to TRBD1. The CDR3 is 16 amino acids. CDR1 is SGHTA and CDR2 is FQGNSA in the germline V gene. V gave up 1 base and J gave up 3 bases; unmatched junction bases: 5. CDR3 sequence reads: CASSLEGTGSNQPQHF. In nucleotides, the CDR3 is TGTGCCAGCAGCTTAGAAGGGACAGGATCCAATCAGCCCCAGCATTTT.

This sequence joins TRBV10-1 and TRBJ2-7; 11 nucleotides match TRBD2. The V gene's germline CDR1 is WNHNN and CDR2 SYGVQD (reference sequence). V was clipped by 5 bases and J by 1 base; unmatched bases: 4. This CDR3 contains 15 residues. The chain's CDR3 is CASSQGTSGSYEQYF. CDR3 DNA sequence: TGCGCCAGCAGTCAGGGGACTAGCGGTTCCTACGAGCAGTACTTC.

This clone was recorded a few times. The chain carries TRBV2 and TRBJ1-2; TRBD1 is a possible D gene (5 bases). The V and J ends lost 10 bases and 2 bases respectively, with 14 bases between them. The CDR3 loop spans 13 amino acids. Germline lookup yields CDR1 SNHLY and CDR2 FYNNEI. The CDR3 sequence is CATFSGGNYGYTF. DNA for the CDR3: TGTGCCACCTTCAGTGGGGGGAACTATGGCTACACCTTC.

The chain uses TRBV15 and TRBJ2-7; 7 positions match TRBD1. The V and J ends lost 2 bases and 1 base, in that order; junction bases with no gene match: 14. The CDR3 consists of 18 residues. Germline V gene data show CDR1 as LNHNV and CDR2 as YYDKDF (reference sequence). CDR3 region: CATSRTTGTDLPSYEQYF. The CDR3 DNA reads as TGTGCCACCAGCAGAACTACCGGGACAGATCTTCCTTCCTACGAGCAGTACTTC. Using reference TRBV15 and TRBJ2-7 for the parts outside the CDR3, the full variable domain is DAMVIQNPRYQVTQFGKPVTLSCSQTLNHNVMYWYQQKSSQAPKLLFHYYDKDFNNEADTPDNFQSRRPNTSFCFLDIRSPGLGDTAMYLCATSRTTGTDLPSYEQYFGPGTRLTVT.

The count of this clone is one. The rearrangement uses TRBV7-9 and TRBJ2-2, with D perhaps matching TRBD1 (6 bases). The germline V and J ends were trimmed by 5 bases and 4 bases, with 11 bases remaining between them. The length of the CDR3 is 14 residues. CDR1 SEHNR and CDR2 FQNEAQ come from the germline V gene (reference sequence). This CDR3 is CASSRETGTGELFF. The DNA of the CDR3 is TGTGCCAGCAGCCGCGAGACAGGCACCGGGGAGCTGTTTTTT.

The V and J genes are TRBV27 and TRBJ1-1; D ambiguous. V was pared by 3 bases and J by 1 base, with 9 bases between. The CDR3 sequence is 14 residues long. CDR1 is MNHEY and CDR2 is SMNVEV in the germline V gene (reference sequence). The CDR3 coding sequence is TGTGCCAGCAGTTTCAGAGAGGGGAACACTGAAGCTTTCTTT. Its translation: CASSFREGNTEAFF.

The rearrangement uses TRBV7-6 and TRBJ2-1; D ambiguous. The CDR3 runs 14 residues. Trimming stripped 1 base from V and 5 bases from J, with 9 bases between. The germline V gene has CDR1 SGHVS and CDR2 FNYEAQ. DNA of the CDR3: TGTGCCAGCAGCTTAGGTCGCCAGAACAATGAGCAGTTCTTC. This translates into CASSLGRQNNEQFF.

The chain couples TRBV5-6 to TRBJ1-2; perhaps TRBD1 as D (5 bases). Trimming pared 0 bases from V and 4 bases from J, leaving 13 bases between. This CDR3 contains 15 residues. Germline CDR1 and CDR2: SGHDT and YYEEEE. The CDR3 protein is CASSLGVWGLYGYTF. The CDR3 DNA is TGTGCCAGCAGCTTGGGAGTCTGGGGCCTCTATGGCTACACCTTC.

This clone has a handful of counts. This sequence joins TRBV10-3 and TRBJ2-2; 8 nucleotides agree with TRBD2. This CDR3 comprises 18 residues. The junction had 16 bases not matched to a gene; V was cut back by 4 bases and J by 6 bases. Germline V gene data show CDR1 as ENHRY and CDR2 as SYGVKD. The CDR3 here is CAISGSGSLAAASGELFF. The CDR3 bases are TGTGCCATCAGTGGATCCGGATCACTAGCGGCGGCGTCCGGGGAGCTGTTTTTT.

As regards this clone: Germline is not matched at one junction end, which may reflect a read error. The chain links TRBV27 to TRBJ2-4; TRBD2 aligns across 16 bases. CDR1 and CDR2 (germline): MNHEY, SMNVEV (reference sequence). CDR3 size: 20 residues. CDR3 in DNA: TGTGCCAGCAGTTTATGGGGGACTAGCGGGGGGGCGGGAGCCAAAAACAGTCAGTACTTC. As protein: CASSLWGTSGGAGAKNSQYF.

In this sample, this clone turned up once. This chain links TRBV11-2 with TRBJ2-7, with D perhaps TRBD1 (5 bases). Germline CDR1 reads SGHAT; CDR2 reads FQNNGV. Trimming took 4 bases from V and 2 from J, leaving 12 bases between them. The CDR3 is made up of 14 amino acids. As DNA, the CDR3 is TGTGCCAGCAGCTCCCGGACACACCCCTACGAGCAGTACTTC. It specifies CASSSRTHPYEQYF. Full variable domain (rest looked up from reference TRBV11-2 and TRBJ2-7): EAGVAQSPRYKIIEKRQSVAFWCNPISGHATLYWYQQILGQGPKLLIQFQNNGVVDDSQLPKDRFSAERLKGVDSTLKIQPAKLEDSAVYLCASSSRTHPYEQYFGPGTRLTVT.

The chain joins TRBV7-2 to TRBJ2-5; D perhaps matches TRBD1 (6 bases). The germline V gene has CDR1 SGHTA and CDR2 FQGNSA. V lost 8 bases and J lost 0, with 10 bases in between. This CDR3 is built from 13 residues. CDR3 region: CASRRDNQETQYF. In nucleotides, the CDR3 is TGTGCCAGCCGCCGGGACAACCAAGAGACCCAGTACTTC. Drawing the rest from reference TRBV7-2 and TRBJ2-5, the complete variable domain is GAGVSQSPSNKVTEKGKDVELRCDPISGHTALYWYRQSLGQGLEFLIYFQGNSAPDKSGLPSDRFSAERTGGSVSTLTIQRTQQEDSAVYLCASRRDNQETQYFGPGTRLLVL.

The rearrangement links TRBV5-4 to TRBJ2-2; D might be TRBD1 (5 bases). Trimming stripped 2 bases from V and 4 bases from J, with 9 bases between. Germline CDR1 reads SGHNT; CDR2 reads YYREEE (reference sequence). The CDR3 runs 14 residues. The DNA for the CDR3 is TGTGCCAGCAGCTTAGGGGTTGGCACCGGGGAGCTGTTTTTT. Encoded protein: CASSLGVGTGELFF.

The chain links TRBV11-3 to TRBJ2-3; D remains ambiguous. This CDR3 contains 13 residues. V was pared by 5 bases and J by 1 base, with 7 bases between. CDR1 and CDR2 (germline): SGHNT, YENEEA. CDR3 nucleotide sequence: TGTGCCAGCAGCCCACTGGGCACAGATACGCAGTATTTT. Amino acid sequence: CASSPLGTDTQYF.

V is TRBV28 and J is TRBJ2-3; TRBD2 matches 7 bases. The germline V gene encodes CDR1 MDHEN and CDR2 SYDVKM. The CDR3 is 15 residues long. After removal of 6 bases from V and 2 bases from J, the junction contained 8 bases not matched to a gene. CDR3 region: CASRGASGYTDTQYF. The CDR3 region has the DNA TGTGCCAGCAGAGGGGCTAGCGGCTACACAGATACGCAGTATTTT.